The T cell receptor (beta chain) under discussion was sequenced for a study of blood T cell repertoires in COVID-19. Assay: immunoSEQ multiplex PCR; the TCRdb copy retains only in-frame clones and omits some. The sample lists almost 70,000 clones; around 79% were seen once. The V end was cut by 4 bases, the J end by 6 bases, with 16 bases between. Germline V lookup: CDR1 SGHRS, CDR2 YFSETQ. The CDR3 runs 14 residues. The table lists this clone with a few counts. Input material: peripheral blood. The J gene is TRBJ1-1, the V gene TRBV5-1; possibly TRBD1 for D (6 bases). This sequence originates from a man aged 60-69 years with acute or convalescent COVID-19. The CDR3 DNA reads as TGCGCCAGCAGCATACAGGGAGACAAGGCTGAAGCTTTCTTT. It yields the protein CASSIQGDKAEAFF.